This TCR beta chain was identified in a study of PD-L1 blockade in urothelial cancer (dated by TCRdb to 2015 to 2018). About the study as a whole: Therapy was started in about 2014 for all patients, and atezolizumab 1,200 mg was administered intravenously every 3 weeks. About 90% of the roughly 29 patients were identified as males with urothelial cancer of bladder origin, and a prior smoking history was reported by 18 of 29 patients. An ECOG performance status of 0 or 1 was recorded for the patients, and 0 to 3 prior chemotherapy regimens had been received by the patients. Blood samples were analyzed at 3 weeks after treatment start (second dose) and at 6 weeks after treatment start. Blood samples gave median yields of 141,255 T cells and more than 80,000 unique TCRs, along with a median clonality of around 0.08. The study was an exploratory multi-omic analysis of somatic, immune and clinical correlates of response to PD-L1 blockade with atezolizumab in urothelial cancer. Pretreatment tumor samples, along with matched peripheral blood collected serially before and after atezolizumab treatment, underwent TCR sequencing. Durable clinical benefit meant progression-free survival longer than 6 months, and TCR features were also tested against progression-free and overall survival. In the same patients, pretreatment tumors underwent whole exome sequencing and RNA sequencing in addition to TCR sequencing. About 10 patients reached durable clinical benefit, while some 21 patients did not. Twenty-nine patients had pretreatment blood TCR-seq, some 24 had at least one posttreatment blood collection, and some 24 had tumor TCR-seq. Study-level results and caveats: A pretreatment peripheral blood TCR clonality below the median was linked to improved progression-free and overall survival. Patients with durable benefit showed greater expansion of tumor-associated TCR clones in peripheral blood 3 weeks after starting treatment (n ≈ 22, p = 0.022). Because of the small sample size (n ≈ 30) and the many exploratory analyses performed, the results are intended to be regarded as hypothesis-generating.

In the case of this clone: Its antigen has not been determined. No much larger clone exists at a distance of one base, and base qualities are not known.

According to the study, the label for this sample's time point signals: peripheral blood 6 weeks after treatment start. A cohort of 25 to 30 patients with locally advanced or metastatic urothelial carcinoma, treated at Memorial Sloan Kettering on a trial protocol, was included. Peripheral blood mononuclear cells were collected pretreatment and during treatment, with between 1 and 8 total time points obtained per patient. The Qiagen DNeasy Blood extraction kit was used to purify genomic DNA from total PBMCs and from tumor samples. Collected pretreatment and during treatment, PBMCs were isolated and stored as previously described. Each PCR received spiked-in synthetic TCR analog templates so that absolute template abundance could be estimated from read counts. Using the immunoSEQ assay, TCRbeta CDR3 regions were amplified from genomic DNA with bias-controlled V and J gene primers. Sequencing of rearranged TCRbeta segments was done at approximately 20X coverage. As for how the authors treated the data: Sequencing errors were corrected by clustering, and CDR3s were annotated against IMGT so that V, D and J genes could be assigned. Downstream analyses used only productive TCRbeta rearrangements, leaving out any out-of-frame or stop-codon sequences. To compute clonality, Shannon entropy was normalized by the log of the number of unique productive sequences and then subtracted from one. Clones differing between time points or between blood and tumor were identified using Fisher's exact test with Benjamini-Hochberg correction, with an adjusted p below 0.01 applied as the threshold. Not all clones reach the TCRdb copy of this immuneACCESS table, which keeps in-frame sequences only. Checked studies attribute under half of the gap to unresolved V genes and leave the rest unexplained. V and J calls and clone size come straight from that table; D and trimming were deduced from the DNA. The sample yields roughly 76,000 clones; around 93% were counted once. Roughly 0.9% of the sample goes to the ten largest clones.

Trimming removed 6 bases from V and 7 bases from J; the gene matches leave 9 bases unexplained. CDR1 and CDR2 are read off the germline V gene as MDHEN and SYDVKM. There are 15 amino acids in the CDR3, from cysteine to phenylalanine inclusive. The read is trimmed to its CDR3 DNA, 45 bases read in frame from base 1. The sequences come from PBMCs, collected around atezolizumab (anti-PD-L1) treatment. The source of this sequence is an elderly woman with urothelial cancer. The chain links TRBV28 with TRBJ1-5; 10 bases in the junction line up with TRBD1. The bases read TGTGCCAGCAGAGCGGGGACAGGGGTCGGACAGCCCCAGCATTTT. This sequence encodes CASRAGTGVGQPQHF. Where the CDR3 stops, the reference TRBV28 and TRBJ1-5 genes take over; the full variable domain is DVKVTQSSRYLVKRTGEKVFLECVQDMDHENMFWYRQDPGLGLRLIYFSYDVKMKEKGDIPEGYSVSREKKERFSLILESASTNQTSMYLCASRAGTGVGQPQHFGDGTRLSIL.